The 5 T cell receptor beta chains presented below share a single source sample, sequenced in a study of blood T cell repertoires in COVID-19. Sequenced by immunoSEQ multiplex PCR; TCRdb stores in-frame clones only, minus some. Among 200,000 to 250,000 clones listed, 75% to 85% were seen once. The sequencing sample was made of peripheral blood. Receptors were obtained from a human donor in a cohort sampled during active COVID-19.

V and J are TRBV28 and TRBJ2-1, with 9 bases that match TRBD1. This CDR3 contains 16 residues. Germline loops: CDR1 MDHEN, CDR2 SYDVKM. The ends lost 6 bases at V and 3 bases at J; junction bases unmatched: 9. The CDR3 reads CASSPDRGVFYNEQFF. CDR3 sequence (DNA): TGTGCCAGCAGCCCGGACAGGGGAGTTTTCTACAATGAGCAGTTCTTC.

The rearrangement joins TRBV6-5 to TRBJ1-6, with D perhaps matching TRBD1 (5 bases). V dropped 4 bases and J dropped 7 bases, with 14 bases sitting between them. The CDR3 length is 15 residues. CDR1 MNHEY and CDR2 SVGAGI come from the germline V gene. CDR3 nucleotide sequence: TGTGCCAGCAGTTCTCTCTTGACAGTGAATTCACCCCTCCACTTT. Amino acids: CASSSLLTVNSPLHF.

The rearrangement links TRBV13 to TRBJ1-1; perhaps TRBD1 as D (5 bases). CDR3 length: 14 amino acids. With 3 bases removed from V and 0 bases from J, the gap between germline ends came to 8 bases. Germline V gives CDR1 PRHDT, CDR2 FYEKMQ (reference sequence). CDR3 region: CASSFTGMNTEAFF. The CDR3 DNA reads TGTGCCAGCAGCTTCACAGGTATGAACACTGAAGCTTTCTTT.

This chain uses TRBV28 with TRBJ2-7; 10 bases map to TRBD2. The CDR3 runs to 15 residues. V dropped 6 bases and J dropped 0; count of bases not matched to a gene: 5. The germline V gene encodes CDR1 MDHEN and CDR2 SYDVKM. DNA for the CDR3: TGTGCCAGCAGCCAAATAGCGGGGGGCTCCTACGAGCAGTACTTC. It codes for CASSQIAGGSYEQYF. Variable domain in full (rest from reference TRBV28 and TRBJ2-7): DVKVTQSSRYLVKRTGEKVFLECVQDMDHENMFWYRQDPGLGLRLIYFSYDVKMKEKGDIPEGYSVSREKKERFSLILESASTNQTSMYLCASSQIAGGSYEQYFGPGTRLTVT.

The chain uses TRBV11-3 and TRBJ2-2; 8 bases line up with TRBD1. The germline V gene encodes CDR1 SGHNT and CDR2 YENEEA. V lost 5 bases to trimming and J lost 0 bases; unmatched junction nucleotides: 5. This CDR3 region has 16 residues. The CDR3 reads CASSTLQGANTGELFF. The CDR3 DNA sequence: TGTGCCAGCAGCACGTTACAGGGGGCGAACACCGGGGAGCTGTTTTTT.